A single TCR beta chain is shown here with its context. The clone's antigen remains unknown. No qualities accompany the bases; no much larger clone lies one base away. CDR1 is given as SGHNT and CDR2 as YENEEA, both from the germline V gene. Counted from cysteine to phenylalanine, this CDR3 has 17 amino acids. Only CDR3 DNA is held: 51 bases, read in frame from base 1. V loses 4 bases, J loses 1 base, and the germline ends lie 20 bases apart. The library came from PCR. The listed sequencing device is Illumina HiSeq 2500. Unique molecular identifiers were incorporated into TCR beta cDNA libraries to reduce PCR and sequencing biases. Every 1 to 10 million input T cells yielded approximately 500,000 cDNA molecules, meaning each molecule approximated one T cell. The patient libraries were prepared and sequenced using the same protocol as the earlier healthy control dataset. Samples belonging to the same batch were prepared together, multiplexed and sequenced on a shared HiSeq lane. The paper's processing steps were these. MIGEC was used to process the raw barcoded reads, and molecular identifier groups with only a single read were discarded before consensus assembly and CDR3 extraction. VDJtools was used for post-analysis of the clonotype tables, and diversity was normalized by down-sampling every dataset to the size of the smallest sample. To correct batch-related cross-sample contamination, repertoire overlap clustering matched CDR3 amino acid sequences but not nucleotide sequences. TCRdb reprocessed the public reads (quality trimming at Q25 with fastp, clone calling with MiXCR) and kept in-frame beta chains. Identical CDR3 proteins give one entry, which carries the most common genes and DNA. Clone size and V and J calls follow TCRdb, not the original study. The sample table lists 650,000 to 900,000 distinct CDR3 sequences, about 45% of them with a count of one. The ten largest clones take up 4% to 5% of the sample.

TCR beta repertoires were profiled from peripheral blood of more than ten young patients with multiple sclerosis to demonstrate the VDJtools post-analysis software. The multiple sclerosis patients were children and adolescents between roughly 6 and 16 years of age. These data are taken from a study of post-analysis software for immune sequencing data (dated by TCRdb to about 2015). Describing the broader study: Relapsing-remitting, secondary progressive and progressive-relapsing multiple sclerosis were recorded as disease courses, and subtype annotation was lacking for some patients. The patient repertoires were set against around ten previously published healthy control repertoires from donors whose ages ranged from roughly 6 to 27 years. A subset of samples was prepared in parallel using single-end sample barcoding, then pooled and co-amplified after Illumina adapter ligation. General conclusions and limits of the study: When samples were clustered directly using the F measure, samples prepared in the same batch co-clustered strongly, which prompted a batch-effect correction. Compared with controls, multiple sclerosis patients had significantly lower normalized Chao1 diversity, a finding suggesting substantial peripheral T-cell clonal expansion. Significantly higher frequencies in patients than in controls were found for a handful of TRBV segments, including TRBV5-6, TRBV5-1 and TRBV20-1. The multiple sclerosis patient group was slightly younger than the control group.

The sequence was collected from a girl aged 5 to 17 with multiple sclerosis. The specimen was blood. This sequence uses TRBV11-3 and TRBJ2-7; a tentative D match to TRBD2 spans 6 bases. The nucleotide sequence reads TGTGCCAGCAGCTCGTCGTACGGGGAGGCTAGATCCTACGAGCAGTACTTC. Its protein product is CASSSSYGEARSYEQYF.